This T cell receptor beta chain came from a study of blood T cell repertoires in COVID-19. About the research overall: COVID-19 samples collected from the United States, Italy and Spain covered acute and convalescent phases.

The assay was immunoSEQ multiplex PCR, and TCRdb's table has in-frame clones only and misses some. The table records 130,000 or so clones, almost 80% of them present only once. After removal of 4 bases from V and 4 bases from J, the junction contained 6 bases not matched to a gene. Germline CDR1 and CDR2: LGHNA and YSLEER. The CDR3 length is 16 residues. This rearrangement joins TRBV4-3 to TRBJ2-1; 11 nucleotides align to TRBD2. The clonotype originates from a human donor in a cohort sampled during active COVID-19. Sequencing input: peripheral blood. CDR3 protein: CASSPQWTSGYNEQFF. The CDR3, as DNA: TGCGCCAGCAGCCCTCAGTGGACTAGCGGGTACAATGAGCAGTTCTTC.